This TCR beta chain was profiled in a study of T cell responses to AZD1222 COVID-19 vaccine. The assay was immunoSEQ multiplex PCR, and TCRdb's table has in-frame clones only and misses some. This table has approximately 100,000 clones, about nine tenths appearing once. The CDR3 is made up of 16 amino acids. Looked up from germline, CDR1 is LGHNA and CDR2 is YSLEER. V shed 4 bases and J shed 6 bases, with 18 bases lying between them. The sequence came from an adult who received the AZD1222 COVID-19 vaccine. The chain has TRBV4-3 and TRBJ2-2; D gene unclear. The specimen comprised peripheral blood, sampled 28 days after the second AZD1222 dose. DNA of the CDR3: TGCGCCAGCAGCCGCGAGAAATATGGATGGGCCGGGGAGCTGTTTTTT. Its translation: CASSREKYGWAGELFF.